Sequencing of this T cell receptor (beta chain) was carried out in a study of OX40 agonist ivuxolimab in advanced cancers. About the research overall: Ivuxolimab, an antibody that agonizes OX40 (CD134), was administered to the patients. In this trial design, patients received ivuxolimab intravenously at 0.01 to 10 mg/kg every 2 weeks. About 40% of patients had received prior checkpoint inhibitor therapy.

This table comes from immunoSEQ multiplex PCR, and its TCRdb copy is limited to in-frame clones, with some not included. The table includes about 86,000 clones, roughly 87% detected once. Regarding the study as a whole: CD4+ and CD8+ blood T cells expanded clonally by week 6 at 0.1 to 3.0 mg/kg.

Of note for this clone: Its antigen is unknown.

CDR3 length: 13 amino acids. V lost 7 bases to trimming and J lost 5 bases; unmatched junction nucleotides: 4. Germline V gives CDR1 SGHRS, CDR2 YFSETQ. The source material was CD4+ or CD8+ T cells sorted from blood, sampled in a trial of the OX40 agonist ivuxolimab. The sequence was obtained from an adult with an advanced solid tumor such as melanoma, head and neck, liver or kidney cancer. The V gene is TRBV5-1, the J gene TRBJ2-3; the match to TRBD1 covers 10 bases. For the CDR3, the DNA is TGCGCCAGCGGGACAGGGGCGGGAGATACGCAGTATTTT. Its translation: CASGTGAGDTQYF.